Below, one T cell receptor beta chain is given with its context. Its antigen is still unknown. The record originates from a study of cytomegalovirus exposure and HLA in healthy donors. Study conclusions and caveats: An observed cluster of highly shared sequence variants was recorded as a likely sequencing artifact.

13 Jbeta primers and 60 Vbeta primers were used for the PCR. Here immunoSEQ multiplex PCR was the method, and the copy in TCRdb shows in-frame clones only, minus some. The sample yields about 190,000 clones, of which the top ten take up approximately 1%. V dropped 1 base and J dropped 4; count of bases not matched to a gene: 11. CDR3 length: 18 residues. Germline V lookup: CDR1 SGHTA, CDR2 FQGNSA. This sequence joins TRBV7-2 and TRBJ2-3, with 10 bases identical to TRBD2. The specimen sequenced was PBMCs. The sequence was obtained from a woman aged 25 to 39 in good health and CMV-seropositive. The CDR3 bases are TGTGCCAGCAGCTTAGGTTCTAGCGGGGGTAGGGCCCCAGATACGCAGTATTTT. Translating it yields CASSLGSSGGRAPDTQYF.